This T cell receptor beta chain emerged from a study of Tregs in tolerant kidney transplant recipients. TCRdb's table, derived via immunoSEQ multiplex PCR, lists solely in-frame clones and lacks some. This sample carries 100,000 to 120,000 clones, nearly 90% of them seen once, and the ten largest clones take just under 0.35%. Findings and limits, study-wide: Nucleotide sequences could not be compared across some patients' samples due to primer changes.

Germline values: CDR1 MDHEN, CDR2 SYDVKM. V lost 2 bases and J lost 0, with 8 bases in between. This CDR3 has 14 residues. Concerning this clone: The target antigen is unknown.

This specimen consisted of CD4+ T cells from blood, obtained before the transplant. This rearrangement joins TRBV28 to TRBJ2-7; no clear D. This TCR was sampled from a human donor who received a combined kidney and bone marrow transplant. The CDR3 loop reads CASSLVRDSYEQYF. CDR3 nucleotides: TGTGCCAGCAGTTTAGTCCGAGACTCCTACGAGCAGTACTTC.